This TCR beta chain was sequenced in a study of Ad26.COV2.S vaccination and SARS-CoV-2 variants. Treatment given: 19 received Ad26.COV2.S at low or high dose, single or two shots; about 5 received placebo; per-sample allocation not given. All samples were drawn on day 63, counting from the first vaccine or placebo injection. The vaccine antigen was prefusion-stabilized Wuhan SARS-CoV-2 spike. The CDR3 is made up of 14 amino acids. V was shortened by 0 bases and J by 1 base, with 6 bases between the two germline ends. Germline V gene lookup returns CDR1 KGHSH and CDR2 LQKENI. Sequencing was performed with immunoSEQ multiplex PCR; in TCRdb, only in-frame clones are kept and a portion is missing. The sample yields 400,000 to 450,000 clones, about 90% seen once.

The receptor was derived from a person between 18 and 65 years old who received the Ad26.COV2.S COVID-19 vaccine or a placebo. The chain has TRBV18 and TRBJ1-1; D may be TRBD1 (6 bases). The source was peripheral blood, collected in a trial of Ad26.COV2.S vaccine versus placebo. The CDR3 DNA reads TGTGCCAGCTCACCACCGACAGGGAACACTGAAGCTTTCTTT. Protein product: CASSPPTGNTEAFF. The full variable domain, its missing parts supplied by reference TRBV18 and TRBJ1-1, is NAGVMQNPRHLVRRRGQEARLRCSPMKGHSHVYWYRQLPEEGLKFMVYLQKENIIDESGMPKERFSAEFPKEGPSILRIQQVVRGDSAAYFCASSPPTGNTEAFFGQGTRLTVV.